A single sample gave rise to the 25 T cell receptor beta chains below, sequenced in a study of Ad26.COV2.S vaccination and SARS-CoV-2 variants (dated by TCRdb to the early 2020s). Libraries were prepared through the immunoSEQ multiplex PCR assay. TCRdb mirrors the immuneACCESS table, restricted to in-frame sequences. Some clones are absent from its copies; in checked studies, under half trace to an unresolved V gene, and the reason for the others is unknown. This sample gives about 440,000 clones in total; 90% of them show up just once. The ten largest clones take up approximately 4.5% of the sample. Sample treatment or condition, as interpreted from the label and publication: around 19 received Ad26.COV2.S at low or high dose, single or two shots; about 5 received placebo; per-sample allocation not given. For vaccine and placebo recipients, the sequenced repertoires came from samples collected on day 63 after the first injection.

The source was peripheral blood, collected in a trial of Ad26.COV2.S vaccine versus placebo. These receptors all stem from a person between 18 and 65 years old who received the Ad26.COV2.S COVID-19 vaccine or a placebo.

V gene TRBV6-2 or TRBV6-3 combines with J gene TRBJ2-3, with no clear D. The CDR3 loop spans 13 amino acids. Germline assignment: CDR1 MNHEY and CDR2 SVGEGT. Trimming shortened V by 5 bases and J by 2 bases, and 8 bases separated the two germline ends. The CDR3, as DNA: TGTGCCAGCAGTGACGACCCCACAGATACGCAGTATTTT. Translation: CASSDDPTDTQYF.

CDR3 protein: CASSLEGYRDTQYF. In DNA form, the CDR3 reads TGTGCCAGCAGCTTGGAGGGTTACAGAGATACGCAGTATTTT. The chain couples TRBV5-4 to TRBJ2-3; D unresolved. Trimming pared 0 bases from V and 5 bases from J, leaving 10 bases between. CDR3 length: 14 amino acids. CDR1 and CDR2 from the germline V gene are SGHNT and YYREEE (reference sequence).

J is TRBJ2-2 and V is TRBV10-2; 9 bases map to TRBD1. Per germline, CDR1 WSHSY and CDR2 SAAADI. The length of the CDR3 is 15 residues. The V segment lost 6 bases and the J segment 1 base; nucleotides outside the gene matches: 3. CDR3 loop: CASSPTGGNTGELFF. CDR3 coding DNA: TGCGCCAGCAGCCCGACAGGGGGGAACACCGGGGAGCTGTTTTTT.

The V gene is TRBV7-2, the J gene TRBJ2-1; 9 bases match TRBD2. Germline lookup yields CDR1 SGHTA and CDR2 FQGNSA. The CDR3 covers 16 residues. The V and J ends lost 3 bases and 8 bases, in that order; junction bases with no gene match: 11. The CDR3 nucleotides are TGTGCCAGCAGCTTTCAAGGGGGCGGGAGGGAGGATGAGCAGTTCTTC. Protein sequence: CASSFQGGGREDEQFF.

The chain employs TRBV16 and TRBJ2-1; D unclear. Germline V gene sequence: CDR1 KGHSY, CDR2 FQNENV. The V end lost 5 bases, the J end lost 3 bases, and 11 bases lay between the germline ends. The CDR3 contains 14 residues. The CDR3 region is CASSVSGLYNEQFF. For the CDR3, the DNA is TGTGCCAGCAGCGTATCGGGCCTCTACAATGAGCAGTTCTTC.

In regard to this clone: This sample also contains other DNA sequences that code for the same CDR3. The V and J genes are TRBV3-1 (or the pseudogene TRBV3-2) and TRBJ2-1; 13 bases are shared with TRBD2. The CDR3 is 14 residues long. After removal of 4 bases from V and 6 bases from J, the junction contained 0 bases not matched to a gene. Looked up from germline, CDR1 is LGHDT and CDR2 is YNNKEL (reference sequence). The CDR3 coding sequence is TGTGCCAGCAGCCGGACTAGCGGGAGCAATGAGCAGTTCTTC. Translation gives CASSRTSGSNEQFF.

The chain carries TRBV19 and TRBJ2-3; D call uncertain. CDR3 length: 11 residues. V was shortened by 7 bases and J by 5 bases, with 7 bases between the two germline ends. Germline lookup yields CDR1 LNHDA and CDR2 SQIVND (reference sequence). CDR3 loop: CASKARDTQYF. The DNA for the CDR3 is TGTGCCAGTAAAGCTAGAGATACGCAGTATTTT. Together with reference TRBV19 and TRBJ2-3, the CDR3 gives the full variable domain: DGGITQSPKYLFRKEGQNVTLSCEQNLNHDAMYWYRQDPGQGLRLIYYSQIVNDFQKGDIAEGYSVSREKKESFPLTVTSAQKNPTAFYLCASKARDTQYFGPGTRLTVL.

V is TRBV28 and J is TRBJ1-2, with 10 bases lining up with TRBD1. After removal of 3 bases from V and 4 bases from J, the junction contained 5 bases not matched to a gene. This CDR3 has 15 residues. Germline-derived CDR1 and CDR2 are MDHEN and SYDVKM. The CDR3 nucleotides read TGTGCCAGCAGTTTTTCGACAGGGGGCGTCTATGGCTACACCTTC. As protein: CASSFSTGGVYGYTF.

CDR3 loop: CASRLALSYEQYF. CDR3 nucleotide sequence: TGTGCCAGCCGACTAGCTCTCTCCTACGAGCAGTACTTC. V and J are TRBV27 and TRBJ2-7, with 7 positions matching TRBD2. V was pared by 8 bases and J by 0 bases, with 4 bases of the junction left unmatched. The CDR3 covers 13 residues. The V gene's germline CDR1 is MNHEY and CDR2 SMNVEV (reference sequence).

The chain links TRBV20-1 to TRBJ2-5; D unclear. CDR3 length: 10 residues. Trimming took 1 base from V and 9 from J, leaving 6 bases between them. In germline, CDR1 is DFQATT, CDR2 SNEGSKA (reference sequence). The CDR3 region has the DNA TGCAGTGCTAGAGCGGGTCCCCAGTACTTC. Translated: CSARAGPQYF.

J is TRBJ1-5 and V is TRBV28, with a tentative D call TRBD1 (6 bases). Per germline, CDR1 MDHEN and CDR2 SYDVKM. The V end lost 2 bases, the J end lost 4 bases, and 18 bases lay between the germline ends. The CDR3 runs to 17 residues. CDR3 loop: CASSLRVGGHPNQPQHF. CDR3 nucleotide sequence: TGTGCCAGCAGTTTAAGAGTAGGGGGACACCCAAATCAGCCCCAGCATTTT.

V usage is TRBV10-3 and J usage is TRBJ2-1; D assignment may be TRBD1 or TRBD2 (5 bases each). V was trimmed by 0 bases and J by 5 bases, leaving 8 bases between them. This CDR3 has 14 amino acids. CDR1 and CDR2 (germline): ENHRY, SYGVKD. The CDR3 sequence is CAISESGVNNEQFF. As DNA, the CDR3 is TGTGCCATCAGTGAGTCGGGGGTAAACAATGAGCAGTTCTTC.

CDR3 bases: TGTGCCACCAGCAGATACTTTAGCGGGAGTCCCACAGATACGCAGTATTTT. Protein product: CATSRYFSGSPTDTQYF. The chain employs TRBV15 and TRBJ2-3; 9 nucleotides match TRBD2. V gave up 2 bases and J gave up 2 bases; unmatched junction bases: 8. Germline lookup yields CDR1 LNHNV and CDR2 YYDKDF (reference sequence). This CDR3 has 17 residues.

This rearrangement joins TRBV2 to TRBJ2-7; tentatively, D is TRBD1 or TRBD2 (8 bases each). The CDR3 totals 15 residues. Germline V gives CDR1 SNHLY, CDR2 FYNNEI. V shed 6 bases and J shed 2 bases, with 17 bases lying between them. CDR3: CASSGGEDRAYEQYF. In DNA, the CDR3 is TGTGCCAGCAGCGGGGGGGAGGACAGGGCCTACGAGCAGTACTTC.

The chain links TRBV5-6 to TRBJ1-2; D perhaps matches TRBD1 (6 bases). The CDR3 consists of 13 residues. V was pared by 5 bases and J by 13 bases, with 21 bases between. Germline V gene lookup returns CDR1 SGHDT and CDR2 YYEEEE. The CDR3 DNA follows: TGTGCCAGCAGACGAGAGAACAGGGTGTCGGGCACCTTC. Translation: CASRRENRVSGTF.

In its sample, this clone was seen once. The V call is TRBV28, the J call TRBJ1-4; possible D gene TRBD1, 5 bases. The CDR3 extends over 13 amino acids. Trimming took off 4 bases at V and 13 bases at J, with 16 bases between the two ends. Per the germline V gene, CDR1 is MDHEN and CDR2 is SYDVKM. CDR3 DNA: TGTGCCAGCAGTTCCCCCAGGGCCATAGGACTGTTTTTT. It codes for CASSSPRAIGLFF.

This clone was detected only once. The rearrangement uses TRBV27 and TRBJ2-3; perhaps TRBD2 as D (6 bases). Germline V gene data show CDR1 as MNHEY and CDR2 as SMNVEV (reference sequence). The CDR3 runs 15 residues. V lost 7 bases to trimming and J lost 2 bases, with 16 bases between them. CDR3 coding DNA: TGTGCCAGCATAGGGGTTAGCGGTTTCACAGATACGCAGTATTTT. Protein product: CASIGVSGFTDTQYF.

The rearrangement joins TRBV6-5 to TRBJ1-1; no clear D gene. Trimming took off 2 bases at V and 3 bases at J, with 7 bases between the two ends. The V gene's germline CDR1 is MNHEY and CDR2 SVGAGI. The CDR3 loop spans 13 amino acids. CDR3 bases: TGTGCCAGCAGTTACGGGATAGACACTGAAGCTTTCTTT. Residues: CASSYGIDTEAFF.

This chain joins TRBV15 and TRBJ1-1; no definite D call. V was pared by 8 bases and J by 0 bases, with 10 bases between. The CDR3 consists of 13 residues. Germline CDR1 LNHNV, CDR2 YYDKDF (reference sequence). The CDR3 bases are TGTGCCACCGCCGGGGTTATGAACACTGAAGCTTTCTTT. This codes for CATAGVMNTEAFF. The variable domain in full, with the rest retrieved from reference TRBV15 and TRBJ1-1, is DAMVIQNPRYQVTQFGKPVTLSCSQTLNHNVMYWYQQKSSQAPKLLFHYYDKDFNNEADTPDNFQSRRPNTSFCFLDIRSPGLGDTAMYLCATAGVMNTEAFFGQGTRLTVV.

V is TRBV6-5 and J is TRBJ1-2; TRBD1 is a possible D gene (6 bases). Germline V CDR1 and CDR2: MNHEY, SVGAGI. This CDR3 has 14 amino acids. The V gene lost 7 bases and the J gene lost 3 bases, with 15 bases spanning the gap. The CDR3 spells CASKSGQYYYGYTF. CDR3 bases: TGTGCCAGCAAAAGTGGACAGTACTACTATGGCTACACCTTC.

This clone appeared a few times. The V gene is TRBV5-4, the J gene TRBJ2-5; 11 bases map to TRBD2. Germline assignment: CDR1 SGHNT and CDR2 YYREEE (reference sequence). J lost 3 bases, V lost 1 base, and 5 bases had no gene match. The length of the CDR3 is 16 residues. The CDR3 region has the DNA TGTGCCAGCAGCTTGCCCCTAGCGGGAGGAAAAGAGACCCAGTACTTC. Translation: CASSLPLAGGKETQYF. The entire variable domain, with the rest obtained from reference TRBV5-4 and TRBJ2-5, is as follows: ETGVTQSPTHLIKTRGQQVTLRCSSQSGHNTVSWYQQALGQGPQFIFQYYREEENGRGNFPPRFSGLQFPNYSSELNVNALELDDSALYLCASSLPLAGGKETQYFGPGTRLLVL.

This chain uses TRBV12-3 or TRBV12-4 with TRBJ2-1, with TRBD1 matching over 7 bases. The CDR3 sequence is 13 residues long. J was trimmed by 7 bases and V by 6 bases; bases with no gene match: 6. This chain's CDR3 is CASSSGTVNEQFF. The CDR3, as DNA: TGTGCCAGCAGCTCCGGGACAGTGAATGAGCAGTTCTTC.

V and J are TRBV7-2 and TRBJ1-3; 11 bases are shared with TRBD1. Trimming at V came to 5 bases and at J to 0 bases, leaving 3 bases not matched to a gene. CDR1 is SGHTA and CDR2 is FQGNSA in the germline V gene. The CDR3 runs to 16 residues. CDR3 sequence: CASSRTGGFSGNTIYF. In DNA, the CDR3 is TGTGCCAGCAGCAGGACAGGGGGCTTCTCTGGAAACACCATATATTTT.

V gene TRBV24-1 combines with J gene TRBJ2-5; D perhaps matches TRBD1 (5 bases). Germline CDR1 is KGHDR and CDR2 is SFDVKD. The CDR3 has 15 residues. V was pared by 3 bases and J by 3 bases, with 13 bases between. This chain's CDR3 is CATSDPVGAEETQYF. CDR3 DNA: TGTGCCACCAGTGATCCGGTTGGGGCAGAAGAGACCCAGTACTTC.

The CDR3 region has the DNA TGTGCCAGCAGTTTAGTCGGGGTAGGGGCGAACACCGGGGAGCTGTTTTTT. This encodes CASSLVGVGANTGELFF. The J gene is TRBJ2-2, the V gene TRBV28; tentatively, D is TRBD1 or TRBD2 (5 bases each). The CDR3 totals 17 residues. In germline, CDR1 is MDHEN, CDR2 SYDVKM. Trimming removed 2 bases from V and 0 bases from J, with 13 bases in between.